The 14 T cell receptor beta chains below were found in one sample sequenced in a study of metastatic and nonmetastatic thyroid tumors. MiXCR reprocessed the PCR reads for TCRdb. Among about 9,000 clones, roughly 15% were seen once, and the ten largest hold 5.7%. Thyroid surgery took place with no prior treatment in any patient. Sequencing input: blood. All receptors come from a female donor with papillary thyroid cancer or a benign thyroid nodule (not recorded which). Some clones in this sample may be carry-over from other donors' samples.

In the case of this clone: An end of the junction does not agree with germline; a read error may underlie this. This chain links TRBV11-2 with TRBJ2-2; D call uncertain. The CDR3 is 15 residues long. CDR1 is SGHAT, CDR2 FQNNGV, per germline. CDR3 bases: TGTTCCAGCAGCTTAGATGGAACTACCACCGGGGAGCTGTTTTTT. Translated, it gives CSSSLDGTTTGELFF.

The chain combines TRBV6-1 with TRBJ2-1, with TRBD2 identical over 7 bases. The CDR3 runs to 14 residues. Germline V lookup: CDR1 MNHNS, CDR2 SASEGT. The V segment lost 2 bases and the J segment 9 bases; nucleotides outside the gene matches: 7. For the CDR3, the DNA is TGTGCCAGCAGTGAAAGTGTGTGGGGGGGTGAGCAGTTCTTC. It yields the protein CASSESVWGGEQFF.

In this sample, this clone is medium-sized. The rearrangement joins TRBV12-3 or TRBV12-4 to TRBJ2-1; 11 positions match TRBD2. The V and J ends lost 6 bases and 6 bases, in that order; junction bases with no gene match: 7. CDR3 length equals 15 residues. The CDR3 sequence: CASRKLAGVFNEQFF. CDR3 DNA: TGTGCCAGCAGAAAACTAGCGGGGGTATTCAATGAGCAGTTCTTC.

This clone is medium-sized in the sample. The rearrangement links TRBV12-3 or TRBV12-4 to TRBJ1-5, with 7 bases fitting TRBD1. Trimming took 4 bases from V and 5 from J; bases not matched to a gene: 5. The CDR3 has 14 residues. The chain's CDR3 is CASSSRRGDQPQHF. In DNA form, the CDR3 reads TGTGCCAGCAGTTCCCGCAGGGGGGATCAGCCCCAGCATTTT.

This clone was observed at least ten times. This chain joins TRBV7-9 and TRBJ2-3, with a weak D call TRBD1 (6 bases). V was pared by 2 bases and J by 5 bases, with 14 bases between. The CDR3 sequence is 15 residues long. The germline V gene encodes CDR1 SEHNR and CDR2 FQNEAQ (reference sequence). CDR3 in amino acids: CASSLSGARGDTQYF. The CDR3 region has the DNA TGTGCCAGCAGCTTATCAGGGGCGCGAGGAGATACGCAGTATTTT.

In its sample, this clone is medium-sized. The chain couples TRBV2 to TRBJ2-7; maybe TRBD2 (5 bases). The CDR3 is 12 amino acids. Germline CDR1 is SNHLY and CDR2 is FYNNEI. V dropped 10 bases and J dropped 0 bases, with 10 bases sitting between them. CDR3 coding DNA: TGTGCCATCGCGAGGGCCTCCTACGAGCAGTACTTC. Protein sequence: CAIARASYEQYF.

In its sample, this clone was seen many times. This rearrangement joins TRBV5-6 to TRBJ1-3; TRBD1 aligns across 8 bases. The CDR3 has 14 amino acids. CDR1 is SGHDT and CDR2 is YYEEEE in the germline V gene. The V gene end was trimmed by 4 bases and the J gene end by 3 bases; junction bases not matched to a gene: 3. The CDR3 loop is CASSRDRRGNTIYF. The CDR3 DNA sequence: TGTGCCAGCAGCAGGGACAGGCGTGGAAACACCATATATTTT.

V gene TRBV5-1 combines with J gene TRBJ2-7; TRBD1 matches 8 bases. Germline V lookup: CDR1 SGHRS, CDR2 YFSETQ. The length of the CDR3 is 15 residues. With 4 bases clipped from V and 3 bases from J, the junction kept 9 bases outside the gene matches. The CDR3 loop is CASSIRQGPSYEQYF. DNA of the CDR3: TGCGCCAGCAGCATACGACAGGGGCCCAGCTACGAGCAGTACTTC.

This clone turned up a few times. The chain combines TRBV2 with TRBJ1-2, with D tentatively TRBD1 (6 bases). V lost 3 bases and J lost 6, with 11 bases in between. Per germline, CDR1 SNHLY and CDR2 FYNNEI. The length of the CDR3 is 13 residues. CDR3 protein: CASSDNRVDGYTF. CDR3 bases: TGTGCCAGCAGTGACAACAGGGTGGATGGCTACACCTTC.

In its sample, this clone was seen many times. The chain carries TRBV11-2 and TRBJ2-5, with no clear D. CDR1 is SGHAT and CDR2 is FQNNGV in the germline V gene. Trimming left V 5 bases short and J 3 bases short, with 22 bases between. The CDR3 has 17 amino acids. The CDR3 bases are TGTGCCAGCAGCCCCTCCGGCCAGCAGGTGGGGAAAGAGACCCAGTACTTC. Translated, it gives CASSPSGQQVGKETQYF.

This clone was seen only a few times. V usage is TRBV28 and J usage is TRBJ2-7; D not resolved. Trimming took 4 bases from V and 7 from J, leaving 17 bases between them. Germline V lookup: CDR1 MDHEN, CDR2 SYDVKM. This CDR3 is 14 amino acids long. The CDR3 DNA reads as TGTGCCAGCAGTTATGAAGGATTTCAGTATGAGCAGTACTTC. Its translation is CASSYEGFQYEQYF.

This clone is categorized as medium-sized. The rearrangement links TRBV7-2 to TRBJ2-1, with D perhaps matching TRBD1 (6 bases). The CDR3 runs 16 residues. V was pared by 2 bases and J by 5 bases, with 16 bases between. CDR1 and CDR2 (germline): SGHTA, FQGNSA. DNA of the CDR3: TGTGCCAGCAGCTTAAGGGGGTACTTTGTAGACAATGAGCAGTTCTTC. It specifies CASSLRGYFVDNEQFF.

Concerning this clone: At one end the junction does not follow the germline gene, possibly because of a read error. Here the CDR3 DNA reads TGTGCCAACAGCCACCCGTGGGACAGGGAGGTTAGCTACACCTTC. Protein product: CANSHPWDREVSYTF. V usage is TRBV3-1 and J usage is TRBJ1-2; 9 bases match TRBD1. CDR3 length: 15 residues. Per the germline V gene, CDR1 is LGHDT and CDR2 is YNNKEL (reference sequence).

The CDR3: CASSPGGLAGTTQYF. The CDR3 DNA sequence: TGTGCCAGCAGCCCTGGGGGACTAGCGGGAACGACGCAGTATTTT. The genes are TRBV11-2 and TRBJ2-3, with TRBD2 matching over 13 bases. V trimming: 5 bases; J trimming: 9 bases; junction bases outside the gene matches: 8. Germline assignment: CDR1 SGHAT and CDR2 FQNNGV. The CDR3 is 15 amino acids.